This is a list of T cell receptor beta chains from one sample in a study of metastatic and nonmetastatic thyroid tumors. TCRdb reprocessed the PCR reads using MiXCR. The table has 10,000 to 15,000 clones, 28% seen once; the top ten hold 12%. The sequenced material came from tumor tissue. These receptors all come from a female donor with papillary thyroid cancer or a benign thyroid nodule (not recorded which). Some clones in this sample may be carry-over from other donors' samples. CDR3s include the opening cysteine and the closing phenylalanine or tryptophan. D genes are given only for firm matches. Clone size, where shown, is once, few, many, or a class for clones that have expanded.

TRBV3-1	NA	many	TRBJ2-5	CASSPGGPQGTQYF	TGTGCCAGCAGCCCGGGCGGGCCTCAGGGGACCCAGTACTTC
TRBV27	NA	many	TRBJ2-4	CASSPTLLAKNIQYF	TGTGCCAGCAGCCCGACATTATTAGCCAAAAACATTCAGTACTTC
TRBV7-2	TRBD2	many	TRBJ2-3	CASSLGLGTDTQYF	TGTGCCAGCAGCTTGGGACTAGGCACAGATACGCAGTATTTT
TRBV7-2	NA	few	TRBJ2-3	CASSQYTDTQYF	TGTGCCAGCAGCCAATACACAGATACGCAGTATTTT
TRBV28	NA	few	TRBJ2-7	CASSSFDYLYEQYF	TGTGCCAGCAGTTCCTTTGACTATCTCTACGAGCAGTACTTC
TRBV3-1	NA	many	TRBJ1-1	CASSLGQGGTEAFF	TGTGCCAGCAGCCTCGGGCAGGGCGGCACTGAAGCTTTCTTT
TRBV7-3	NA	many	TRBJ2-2	CASSPGTRGTGELFF	TGTGCCAGCAGCCCCGGGACCCGGGGTACCGGGGAGCTGTTTTTT
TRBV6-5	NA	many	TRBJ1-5	CASSLEGSGNQPQHF	TGTGCCAGCAGCCTCGAAGGGTCGGGCAATCAGCCCCAGCATTTT
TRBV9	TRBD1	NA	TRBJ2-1	CASSPRDSLSSYNEQFF	TGTGCCAGCAGCCCCCGGGACAGTTTGAGCTCCTACAATGAGCAGTTCTTC
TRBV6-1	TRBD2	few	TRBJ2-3	CASAPVGGSRTDTQYF	TGTGCCAGCGCCCCCGTGGGCGGGAGTAGAACAGATACGCAGTATTTT
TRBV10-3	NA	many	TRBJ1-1	CAIRRQKDTEAFF	TGTGCCATCAGACGTCAGAAGGACACTGAAGCTTTCTTT
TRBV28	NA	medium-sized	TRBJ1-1	CASSFRGRGEAFF	TGTGCCAGCAGCTTCCGCGGGCGAGGAGAAGCTTTCTTT